This TCR beta chain was found in a study of control samples from healthy donors and cancer patients. Regarding this clone: This sequence may be a read error, since a much larger clone differs from it by one base. This same CDR3 is encoded by further DNA sequences in the sample.

Sequencing used immunoSEQ multiplex PCR; TCRdb keeps in-frame clones, though not all of them. The table lists roughly 190,000 clones, 75% to 95% of them singletons, with about 1.6% in the top ten. The germline V gene has CDR1 MNHEY and CDR2 SMNVEV (reference sequence). This CDR3 contains 14 residues. This receptor was taken from a woman aged 30 to 39 in good health. This chain links TRBV27 with TRBJ2-7; 10 bases agree with TRBD1. Sequenced material: blood. CDR3 bases: TGTGCCAGCTGGGACAGGGGAGTCTCCTACGAGCAGTACTTT. As protein: CASWDRGVSYEQYF.